The 10 T cell receptor beta chains below all came from one sample that was sequenced in a study of blood T cell repertoires in COVID-19. Produced via immunoSEQ multiplex PCR; TCRdb's table is partial and in-frame only. Found here are about 220,000 clones, 88% of them singletons; the top ten hold under 3%. The specimen was PBMCs or T cells enriched from blood (not recorded which). The receptors were sampled from a woman in her twenties or thirties who had recovered from COVID-19.

The chain recombines TRBV18 with TRBJ1-1, with D unresolved. This CDR3 spans 13 amino acids. Trimming took 5 bases from V and 1 from J, leaving 8 bases between them. The germline gives CDR1 KGHSH, CDR2 LQKENI. This CDR3 reads CASSSDWNTEAFF. Here the CDR3 DNA reads TGTGCCAGCTCATCGGACTGGAACACTGAAGCTTTCTTT.

V gene TRBV5-1 combines with J gene TRBJ2-2; 8 bases align to TRBD1. This CDR3 spans 15 amino acids. V lost 2 bases and J lost 5; bases outside the gene matches: 5. Germline V gene sequence: CDR1 SGHRS, CDR2 YFSETQ. In DNA form, the CDR3 reads TGCGCCAGCAGCTTCCCTACAGGGGGTACCGGGGAGCTGTTTTTT. As protein: CASSFPTGGTGELFF.

The J gene is TRBJ1-6, the V gene TRBV7-2; D might be TRBD1 (6 bases). V was shortened by 0 bases and J by 3 bases, with 6 bases between the two germline ends. Looked up from germline, CDR1 is SGHTA and CDR2 is FQGNSA. This CDR3 is 15 amino acids long. The CDR3 sequence: CASSLAGGYNSPLHF. CDR3 coding DNA: TGTGCCAGCAGCTTAGCAGGGGGCTATAATTCACCCCTCCACTTT.

The chain couples TRBV7-8 to TRBJ2-2; TRBD2 is a possible D gene (5 bases). Deletions cut 7 bases from V and 6 bases from J, with 9 bases between. The CDR3 sequence is 12 residues long. Germline-derived CDR1 and CDR2 are SGHVS and FQNEAQ. The CDR3 coding sequence is TGTGCCAGCACCTCGAGGGCCGGGGAGCTGTTTTTT. The encoded protein is CASTSRAGELFF.

CDR3 amino acids: CASSWSAGRINEQFF. CDR3 bases: TGTGCCAGCAGCTGGTCAGCGGGCCGGATCAATGAGCAGTTCTTC. This chain uses TRBV6-2 or TRBV6-3 with TRBJ2-1; a weak D match, TRBD2 (6 bases). The V gene's germline CDR1 is MNHEY and CDR2 SVGEGT. The CDR3 totals 15 residues. V was clipped by 6 bases and J by 6 bases, with 18 bases between them.

This rearrangement joins TRBV15 to TRBJ1-1; no firm D call. The CDR3 is made up of 14 amino acids. Trimming removed 2 bases at V and 6 bases at J, with 13 bases between. CDR1 is LNHNV, CDR2 YYDKDF, per germline (reference sequence). The DNA for the CDR3 is TGTGCCACCAGCAGACCCGAGACTTGGGCTGAAGCTTTCTTT. As protein: CATSRPETWAEAFF.

V usage is TRBV6-2 or TRBV6-3 and J usage is TRBJ1-5, with D possibly being TRBD1 (5 bases). From germline, CDR1 is MNHEY and CDR2 SVGEGT. The V end lost 6 bases, the J end lost 7 bases, and 16 bases lay between the germline ends. CDR3 length equals 14 residues. The chain's CDR3 is CASSDRGVEQPQHF. The CDR3 nucleotides are TGTGCCAGCAGCGATCGGGGGGTAGAGCAGCCCCAGCATTTT.

The chain couples TRBV7-9 to TRBJ1-2; tentative D call: TRBD1 (5 bases). V was pared by 6 bases and J by 7 bases, with 15 bases between. Germline CDR1 SEHNR, CDR2 FQNEAQ (reference sequence). The CDR3 spans 13 residues. In DNA, the CDR3 is TGTGCCAGCAGGGAGGGCGTCGGGGGTGGCTACACCTTC. This gives the protein CASREGVGGGYTF. The full variable domain, in which reference TRBV7-9 and TRBJ1-2 provide the parts outside the CDR3, is DTGVSQNPRHKITKRGQNVTFRCDPISEHNRLYWYRQTLGQGPEFLTYFQNEAQLEKSRLLSDRFSAERPKGSFSTLEIQRTEQGDSAMYLCASREGVGGGYTFGSGTRLTVV.

This sequence joins TRBV4-2 and TRBJ2-3, with D maybe TRBD1 (5 bases). This CDR3 is built from 15 residues. CDR1 and CDR2 from the germline V gene are LGHNA and YNFKEQ. Trimming left V 4 bases short and J 1 base short, with 12 bases between. In nucleotides, the CDR3 is TGTGCCAGCAGCCCGCATCAGGGCGGCACAGATACGCAGTATTTT. This encodes CASSPHQGGTDTQYF.

This chain joins TRBV11-2 and TRBJ2-3; D is possibly TRBD2 (5 bases). CDR1 SGHAT and CDR2 FQNNGV come from the germline V gene. The CDR3 runs 15 residues. Deletions cut 6 bases from V and 0 bases from J, with 13 bases between. The CDR3 sequence is CASSSRASSTDTQYF. The CDR3 nucleotides read TGTGCCAGCAGTTCGCGGGCCTCTAGCACAGATACGCAGTATTTT.